These T cell receptor beta chains were read from a single sample in a study of CD8 T cells in Susac syndrome. TCRdb passed the immunoSEQ multiplex PCR reads through MiXCR, listing each CDR3 protein once. The sample has around 270,000 distinct CDR3 sequences; roughly 90% are singletons. Sequenced material: CD8+ T cells from PBMCs. These receptors all stem from a human donor with multiple sclerosis. CDR3s include the opening cysteine and the closing phenylalanine or tryptophan. Each record gives: V gene, J gene, clone size, D gene, CDR3 DNA, CDR3 protein. A D gene is named only where the DNA matches it firmly. Size values are once, few and many counts, or a class for expanded clones, and some rows have none.

TRBV13	TRBJ2-1	NA	TRBD1	TGTGCCAGCAGCTGGACAGGGACACAGAGGAATGAGCAGTTCTTC	CASSWTGTQRNEQFF
TRBV5-8	TRBJ2-1	NA	NA	NA	CASSPFALGIF
TRBV5-6	TRBJ1-6	NA	NA	TGTGCCAGCAGCTTGGTCAGTAATAATTCACCCCTCCACTTT	CASSLVSNNSPLHF
TRBV29-1	TRBJ2-5	NA	TRBD2	TGCAGCGTTGATGGCCGACTAGCCCCAGAGACCCAGTACTTC	CSVDGRLAPETQYF
TRBV12-5	TRBJ2-1	NA	NA	TGTGCTAGTGGTTTGGGTTACAATGAGCAGTTCTTC	CASGLGYNEQFF
TRBV27	TRBJ1-1	NA	TRBD1	TGTGCCAGCAGTCCCGGGACAGGGGGGCGAAACACTGAAGCTTTCTTT	CASSPGTGGRNTEAFF
TRBV28	TRBJ2-7	NA	TRBD1	TGTGCCAGCAGTCAAGGACAGGGAGGTCCCTACGAGCAGTACTTC	CASSQGQGGPYEQYF
TRBV28	TRBJ2-7	few	TRBD2	TGTGCCAGCAGTTTATGGGGGGGGAGCTCCTACGAGCAGTACTTC	CASSLWGGSSYEQYF
TRBV19	TRBJ2-7	NA	NA	TGTGCCAGTAGTATCGCTGGGAGGCCCCGCGAGCAGTACTTC	CASSIAGRPREQYF
TRBV19	TRBJ1-1	NA	TRBD1	TGTGCCACCAGATTGGGAGGACAGGCTAAAGCTTTCTTT	CATRLGGQAKAFF
TRBV10-3	TRBJ2-3	NA	NA	TGTGCCATCAGCCACGCGGGAAGCCGTGATACGCAGTATTTT	CAISHAGSRDTQYF
TRBV15	TRBJ2-7	once	TRBD1	TGTGCCACCAGCCCCGGGACAGGGCCCTACGAGCAGTACTTC	CATSPGTGPYEQYF